Each of the 6 T cell receptor beta chains below was sequenced from the same sample in a study of blood T cell repertoires in COVID-19. TCRdb's table, derived via immunoSEQ multiplex PCR, lists solely in-frame clones and lacks some. There are nearly 250,000 clones in the sample; roughly 79% occur only once, and 1.5% to 2% lies in the top ten. The sequencing input was peripheral blood. The receptor source for this set is a woman over 75 with acute or convalescent COVID-19.

This clone was seen more than once but under ten times. The chain carries TRBV29-1 and TRBJ1-2; a possible D gene is TRBD1 (5 bases). Germline V CDR1 and CDR2: SQVTM, ANQGSEA. V was cut by 3 bases and J by 5 bases, with 19 bases left in between. CDR3 length equals 15 residues. In DNA, the CDR3 is TGCAGCGTTGATAGGAGCGGCAGGGAGGGATATGGCTACACCTTC. It encodes CSVDRSGREGYGYTF.

The rearrangement uses TRBV3-1 (or the pseudogene TRBV3-2) and TRBJ2-4, with D possibly being TRBD2 (5 bases). There are 17 residues in the CDR3. The germline V gene has CDR1 LGHDT and CDR2 YNNKEL (reference sequence). V was cut by 0 bases and J by 0 bases, with 12 bases left in between. The CDR3, as DNA: TGTGCCAGCAGCCAAGATCAGAACGGACTAGCCAAAAACATTCAGTACTTC. Translating gives CASSQDQNGLAKNIQYF.

The chain carries TRBV18 and TRBJ1-6; 10 bases agree with TRBD1. The V gene end was trimmed by 1 base and the J gene end by 8 bases; junction bases not matched to a gene: 5. The CDR3 is 16 amino acids. Looked up from germline, CDR1 is KGHSH and CDR2 is LQKENI. The CDR3 loop reads CASSPLGDRGHSPLHF. The CDR3 DNA reads as TGTGCCAGCTCACCACTGGGCGACAGGGGGCATTCACCCCTCCACTTT.

The V and J genes are TRBV6-2 or TRBV6-3 and TRBJ1-6; TRBD1 matches at 8 bases. V shed 5 bases and J 10 bases; nucleotides not matched to a gene: 7. This CDR3 has 14 residues. Germline-derived CDR1 and CDR2 are MNHEY and SVGEGT. CDR3: CASSPDRVKSPLHF. CDR3 nucleotide sequence: TGTGCCAGCAGTCCGGACAGGGTCAAGTCACCCCTCCACTTT.

This clone was counted once. V is TRBV5-1 and J is TRBJ2-5; TRBD2 agrees at 8 bases. The CDR3 consists of 17 residues. V gave up 7 bases and J gave up 5 bases; unmatched junction bases: 19. The V gene's germline CDR1 is SGHRS and CDR2 YFSETQ. CDR3 bases: TGCGCCAGCTCTAGAGGGCTAGCGGGTCGGGCCAAGGAGACCCAGTACTTC. It codes for CASSRGLAGRAKETQYF.

V is TRBV14 and J is TRBJ2-5; the match to TRBD2 covers 9 bases. CDR3 size: 17 residues. J was trimmed by 2 bases and V by 0 bases; bases with no gene match: 7. The germline CDR1 and CDR2 sequences are SGHDN and FVKESK. CDR3 coding DNA: TGTGCCAGCAGCCAAGATCTGACTAGCGGTACTCAAGAGACCCAGTACTTC. Its translation: CASSQDLTSGTQETQYF.